This T cell receptor beta chain was sequenced in a study of blood T cell repertoires in COVID-19. About the study: Whether acute or convalescent, the COVID-19 samples came from the United States, Italy and Spain. T cells, B-cell-depleted T cells, or PBMCs provided the cDNA or gDNA that served as material.

V gave up 0 bases and J gave up 8 bases, with 9 bases separating them. This CDR3 is built from 14 residues. CDR1 is SGHRS, CDR2 YFSETQ, per germline. Methods used by the authors: Scientists estimated how many nucleated cells there were by amplifying reference gene primers. Produced via immunoSEQ multiplex PCR; TCRdb's table is partial and in-frame only. Clonal size and the V and J genes are those of that table, whereas D and trimming came from the DNA. The top ten hold around 7% of the sample, which has approximately 250,000 clones, approximately 80% seen once. The receptor was derived from a woman between 50 and 59 years old with acute or convalescent COVID-19. The chain links TRBV5-1 to TRBJ1-6, with D perhaps matching TRBD1 (5 bases). The material sequenced was peripheral blood. CDR3 DNA sequence: TGCGCCAGCAGCTTGGGGGGGGATCATTCACCCCTCCACTTT. Protein sequence: CASSLGGDHSPLHF.